The rows below give T cell receptor beta chains drawn from one sample of a study of metastatic and nonmetastatic thyroid tumors. TCRdb re-called the PCR reads via MiXCR. The sample contains about 20,000 clones, 9% to 15% of which appear only once. What was sequenced was blood. The receptor set was obtained from a male donor with papillary thyroid cancer or a benign thyroid nodule (not recorded which). Some clones in this sample may be carry-over from other donors' samples. Each CDR3 is given with its conserved first and last residue. The order of the fields is J gene, V gene, clone size, D gene, CDR3 DNA, CDR3 protein. A D gene is named only where the DNA matches it firmly. The size of a clone is reported for some rows only, either as once, few or many, or as a class for expanded clones.

J: TRBJ2-3; V: TRBV7-2; size: many; D: TRBD2; DNA: TGTGCCAGCAGCTTAGCGGCAGTAGCGGGAGTTGCAGATACGCAGTATTTT; CDR3: CASSLAAVAGVADTQYF
J: TRBJ1-1; V: TRBV20-1; size: NA; D: NA; DNA: TGCAGTGCTACGGGGGTAAGGAACACTGAAGCTTTCTTT; CDR3: CSATGVRNTEAFF
J: TRBJ2-1; V: TRBV7-3; size: few; D: TRBD1; DNA: TGTGCCAGCAGCCCCAGGACAGGTAGTGAGCAGTTCTTC; CDR3: CASSPRTGSEQFF
J: TRBJ2-5; V: TRBV12-3/TRBV12-4; size: medium-sized; D: TRBD2; DNA: TGTGCCAGCAGTTTTCGACTAGCTTCCGAGACCCAGTACTTC; CDR3: CASSFRLASETQYF
J: TRBJ1-5; V: TRBV10-2; size: many; D: NA; DNA: TGCGCCAGCAGTGAGTCGACCCAGGACTCATATAGCAATCAGCCCCAGCATTTT; CDR3: CASSESTQDSYSNQPQHF
J: TRBJ2-2; V: TRBV4-1; size: medium-sized; D: TRBD2; DNA: TGCGCCAGCAGGGCGGGGGGAGGGGAACCCGGGGAGCTGTTTTTT; CDR3: CASRAGGGEPGELFF
J: TRBJ2-2; V: TRBV12-3/TRBV12-4; size: once; D: NA; DNA: TGTGCCAGCAGTTTGCGCCAGGGTCCCCAGGGCTGTGCGAACACCGGGGAGCTGTTTTTT; CDR3: CASSLRQGPQGCANTGELFF
J: TRBJ2-3; V: TRBV11-3; size: many; D: TRBD1; DNA: TGTGCCAGCAGCCCACGGGGACAGGGCACAGATACGCAGTATTTT; CDR3: CASSPRGQGTDTQYF
J: TRBJ1-5; V: TRBV28; size: many; D: TRBD1; DNA: TGTGCCAGCAGACTGACAGGGCAATTTAGCAATCAGCCCCAGCATTTT; CDR3: CASRLTGQFSNQPQHF
J: TRBJ2-1; V: TRBV27; size: medium-sized; D: NA; DNA: TGTGCCAGCAGTTTTGAAGTGTACAATGAGCAGTTCTTC; CDR3: CASSFEVYNEQFF
J: TRBJ2-7; V: TRBV5-1; size: many; D: NA; DNA: TGCGCCAGCAGCTTGGTGGGGGCGGAAGACGAGCAGTACTTC; CDR3: CASSLVGAEDEQYF
J: TRBJ2-5; V: TRBV3-1; size: many; D: NA; DNA: TGTGCCAGCAGCCAAGGGGGGGCCCAAATACAAGAGACCCAGTACTTC; CDR3: CASSQGGAQIQETQYF
J: TRBJ1-2; V: TRBV7-9; size: many; D: NA; DNA: TGTGCCAGCAGTCCAGGGCGGGGAAGGCATGGCTACACCTTC; CDR3: CASSPGRGRHGYTF
J: TRBJ1-1; V: TRBV10-2; size: many; D: NA; DNA: TGCGCCAGCAGTGTTAACCTGAACACTGAAGCTTTCTTT; CDR3: CASSVNLNTEAFF
J: TRBJ2-7; V: TRBV5-1; size: many; D: NA; DNA: TGCGCCAGCAGCTTCAGTGGGAGCTCCTACGAGCAGTACTTC; CDR3: CASSFSGSSYEQYF
J: TRBJ2-1; V: TRBV28; size: medium-sized; D: NA; DNA: TGTGCCAGCAGTAGGGGGGGCAAAAGCTATGAGCAGTTCTTC; CDR3: CASSRGGKSYEQFF
J: TRBJ2-5; V: TRBV6-6; size: medium-sized; D: TRBD2; DNA: TGTGCCAGCAGTTACTCAGTAGCGGGAGGGTGGGAGACCCAGTACTTC; CDR3: CASSYSVAGGWETQYF
J: TRBJ1-1; V: TRBV3-1; size: many; D: NA; DNA: TGTGCCAGCAGCCCCATTGGGGGGGGTGAAGCTTTCTTT; CDR3: CASSPIGGGEAFF
J: TRBJ1-2; V: TRBV6-5; size: NA; D: TRBD1; DNA: TGTGCCAGCAGTTACGGAGACAGGGGAGATGGCTACACCTTC; CDR3: CASSYGDRGDGYTF
J: TRBJ1-2; V: TRBV6-5; size: medium-sized; D: TRBD1; DNA: TGTGCCAGCAGTTACTCACCTCGGACAGGGAACTATGGCTACACCTTC; CDR3: CASSYSPRTGNYGYTF
J: TRBJ1-1; V: TRBV6-5; size: many; D: NA; DNA: TGTGCCAGCAGTTACACTGGCGGAAAGCCTGAAGCTTTCTTT; CDR3: CASSYTGGKPEAFF
J: TRBJ2-3; V: TRBV9; size: many; D: NA; DNA: TGTGCCAGCAGCTCAAGGGGGGAGCAGGCAGATACGCGGTATTTT; CDR3: CASSSRGEQADTRYF
J: TRBJ1-2; V: TRBV5-4; size: many; D: NA; DNA: TGTGCCAGCAGCCCGTGGACAGAGCCGAGTGGCTACACCTTC; CDR3: CASSPWTEPSGYTF
J: TRBJ1-1; V: TRBV6-1; size: NA; D: NA; DNA: TGTGCCAGCAGCACGGGGGCGACGAACACTGAAGCTTTCTTT; CDR3: CASSTGATNTEAFF
J: TRBJ2-3; V: TRBV5-1; size: many; D: TRBD2; DNA: TGCGCCAGCGGCGATCTAGCGGGAGAGTCAGATACGCAGTATTTT; CDR3: CASGDLAGESDTQYF
J: TRBJ2-1; V: TRBV20-1; size: many; D: TRBD2; DNA: TGCAGTGCCAACTCCGAGCGGGAGAGCCCCTACAATGAGCAGTTCTTC; CDR3: CSANSERESPYNEQFF